These T cell receptor beta chains were read from a single sample in a study of T cell repertoires in cytomegalovirus infection. Antigen specificity for these receptors is unknown. TCRdb used MiXCR to reprocess the reads, holding one entry per CDR3 protein. The sample shows some 310,000 distinct CDR3 sequences, more than 20% of them seen only once. Sample: cultured PBMCs, taken from culture after CMV antigen stimulation. The source of these receptors is a human donor in good health (CMV status not recorded). Some clones in this sample may be carry-over from other donors' samples. Both conserved end residues are trimmed from each CDR3. Fields, in order: CDR3 protein, V gene, J gene.

CDR3: ASSLKAGGAGSYNEQF
V: TRBV11-3
J: TRBJ2-1

CDR3: ASSLLGNPSSNQPQH
V: TRBV28
J: TRBJ1-5

CDR3: ASSLGIGGYT
V: TRBV12-3/TRBV12-4
J: TRBJ1-2

CDR3: ASSSQAGHTDTQY
V: TRBV12-3/TRBV12-4
J: TRBJ2-3

CDR3: ASSVGEASEQF
V: TRBV6-2/TRBV6-3
J: TRBJ2-1

CDR3: ASNGGRDKWETQY
V: TRBV11-3
J: TRBJ2-5

CDR3: ASSSSSMLAEAF
V: TRBV27
J: TRBJ1-1

CDR3: ASSLEGAHSYEKY
V: TRBV7-2
J: TRBJ2-7

CDR3: ASRSGTRVTQY
V: TRBV28
J: TRBJ2-5

CDR3: ASRQGGRNTGELF
V: TRBV7-2
J: TRBJ2-2

CDR3: ASSPAGSHRGYGYT
V: TRBV6-5
J: TRBJ1-2

CDR3: ASRSAGTTEAF
V: TRBV6-2/TRBV6-3
J: TRBJ1-1

CDR3: ASSLLGGRGSSYGYT
V: TRBV7-2
J: TRBJ1-2

CDR3: ASSGTGTNYGYT
V: TRBV6-1
J: TRBJ1-2

CDR3: ASSIGGRDNEQF
V: TRBV19
J: TRBJ2-1

CDR3: ASSFSGEADTQY
V: TRBV7-9
J: TRBJ2-3

CDR3: ATSALLGPNNEQF
V: TRBV15
J: TRBJ2-1

CDR3: ASSDLGETQY
V: TRBV2
J: TRBJ2-5

CDR3: ASSSLGGYNEQF
V: TRBV6-2/TRBV6-3
J: TRBJ2-1

CDR3: ASSSPGQWGNTEAF
V: TRBV28
J: TRBJ1-1

CDR3: ASSIAQHSGNTIY
V: TRBV19
J: TRBJ1-3

CDR3: SVRDRGLGEQF
V: TRBV29-1
J: TRBJ2-1

CDR3: SAGLAGGRHNEQF
V: TRBV20-1
J: TRBJ2-1

CDR3: ATSELTSGRAYEQF
V: TRBV24-1
J: TRBJ2-1

CDR3: ASGVDYNSPLH
V: TRBV11-2
J: TRBJ1-6

CDR3: ATSGSGGSWSDEQF
V: TRBV24-1
J: TRBJ2-1

CDR3: ASSLVGGTVGNTEAF
V: TRBV7-8
J: TRBJ1-1

CDR3: ASSARQGWGYT
V: TRBV7-9
J: TRBJ1-2

CDR3: ASSYQDSSYNEQF
V: TRBV6-2/TRBV6-3
J: TRBJ2-1

CDR3: ASSERPGYTGELF
V: TRBV6-1
J: TRBJ2-2